This record covers a single T cell receptor (beta chain). Its antigen is undetermined. Germline V CDR1 and CDR2: MDHEN, SYDVKM. V lost 3 bases, J lost 0 bases, and 8 bases lay in between. The CDR3 loop spans 14 amino acids. Intraepithelial lymphocytes and lamina propria lymphocytes were released through processing of graft tissue. These data belong to a study of graft-versus-host responses after intestinal transplantation. About the study: Recipients had multivisceral, liver-intestinal, or isolated intestinal transplants. All recipients got anti-thymocyte globulin induction, then tacrolimus and steroids for 2 to 4 years.

Sequenced by immunoSEQ multiplex PCR; TCRdb stores in-frame clones only, minus some. This table has around 37,000 clones, around 87% appearing once. Overall study results and limits: Recipient marrow contained GvH clones, some of which appeared first in ileum or blood.

This TCR derives from a human patient who received an intestinal transplant, so some T cells may come from the graft donor. V and J are TRBV28 and TRBJ1-1; D is undetermined. The sample was ileum tissue, taken less than 210 days after intestinal transplant. The CDR3 is CASSFGEMNTEAFF. The CDR3 coding sequence is TGTGCCAGCAGTTTTGGGGAGATGAACACTGAAGCTTTCTTT.